This T cell receptor beta chain was recovered during a study of T-cell reconstitution after alpha-beta-depleted transplantation in children. Study results and limitations: Expanded graft clones, several hundred of them, were reportedly the source of alpha-beta T cells about two months after transplant.

Library preparation (for TCRbeta) was performed with unique molecular identifiers. TCRdb reanalysed the PCR reads using MiXCR and keeps one entry per CDR3 protein. Among roughly 670,000 distinct CDR3 sequences, 13% were seen once, and the ten largest hold around 0.8%. To note about this clonotype: Its matching antigen is unknown.

V was trimmed by 7 bases and J by 13 bases, leaving 22 bases between them. The CDR3 totals 13 residues. The germline V gene encodes CDR1 SNHLY and CDR2 FYNNEI. This clonotype was sampled from a girl aged 2-15 years with congenital amegakaryocytic thrombocytopenia, due to receive a stem cell transplant. The source material was PBMCs, sampled before TCRalphabeta/CD19-depleted stem cell transplant. The chain has TRBV2 and TRBJ2-5; D tentatively reads TRBD1 or TRBD2 (5 bases each). The CDR3 nucleotides read TGTGCCAGCAAATCAAACCGGGACGTTCCTCCGTACTTC. It is translated as CASKSNRDVPPYF.